A selection of T cell receptor delta chains follows, all from one sample in a study of Vδ1+ human thymocytes. TCRdb applied CATT to the multiplex PCR reads for clone calling. In the table there are about 53,000 delta-chain clones, around 15% of which are singletons. The sequencing input was Vdelta1+ gamma-delta thymocytes from the thymus. These receptor sequences come from a girl less than two years old who had congenital heart surgery. Each CDR3 is given with its conserved first and last residue. The D gene is left open where the match is weak. Size tells how often a clone was seen (once, few, many) or the class of an expanded clone, and some rows leave it out.

.	TRDJ1	.	TRDV1	TGTGCTCTTGGGGAACTGGGGGGGAACCCGATCACCGATAAACTCATCTTT	CALGELGGNPITDKLIF
TRDD3	TRDJ1	few	TRDV1	TGTGCTCTTGGGGAGCCACCTGGGCACTGGGGGATACTTACCGATAAACTCATCTTT	CALGEPPGHWGILTDKLIF
.	TRDJ1	.	TRDV1	TGTGCTCTTGGGGAACTGAGGGATCCCCCTAAACTCATCTTT	CALGELRDPPKLIF
.	TRDJ1	.	TRDV1	TGTGCTCTTGGGCAAATTCCTCTCCCGTACACCGATAAACTCATCTTT	CALGQIPLPYTDKLIF
.	TRDJ1	.	TRDV1	TGTGCTCTTGGGAACCTCCGGCCCCCGTACCGGCTCATCTTT	CALGNLRPPYRLIF
.	TRDJ1	.	TRAV29/DV5	TGTGCATGCAGGTTCCTACTGGGGATAATAGAGGACTCCGATAAACTCATCTTT	CACRFLLGIIEDSDKLIF
TRDD3	TRDJ1	.	TRDV2	TGTGCCTGTGACTTATGGTACTGGGGGATACGGTCGAAAACCGATAAACTCATCTTT	CACDLWYWGIRSKTDKLIF
TRDD3	TRDJ1	few	TRDV1	TGTGCTCTTGGTGCAACTTCGACCTCGTACTGGGGGATCTCTATTCCGGATAAACTCATCTTT	CALGATSTSYWGISIPDKLIF
.	TRDJ1	few	TRAV29/DV5	TGTGCAGCAATCCTCCTTCCTTGTGACTGGGGCCCACCGACCGATAAACTCATCTTT	CAAILLPCDWGPPTDKLIF
.	TRDJ1	.	TRDV1	TGTGCTCTTGGGGAACAGGTATCTTTCCTACGTTGGGGATCAAGAGGCGATAAGCTCATCTTT	CALGEQVSFLRWGSRGDKLIF
TRDD3	TRDJ1	few	TRDV1	TGTGCTCTTGGGGACCATTTCCGTGAGGGATACTTCACCGATAAACTCATCTTT	CALGDHFREGYFTDKLIF
TRDD3	TRDJ1	.	TRDV1	TGTGCTCTTGGGGAAAATTGGGACCTGCGCCTGGGGGCGTACACCGATAAACTCATCTTT	CALGENWDLRLGAYTDKLIF
.	TRDJ1	few	TRDV1	TGTGCTCTTGGGGAACTCGGCCTTCCCTGGGTGGCTAAACTCATCTTT	CALGELGLPWVAKLIF
TRDD3	TRDJ1	.	TRDV1	TGTGCTCTTGGGGATACCTCCCGACTGGGGGATATGAGGTGGACCGATAAACTCATCTTT	CALGDTSRLGDMRWTDKLIF
.	TRDJ1	few	TRDV1	TGTGCTCTTGGGGCCTTAGGGCCTACGTTCTACTTGAAGAATAAACTCATCTTT	CALGALGPTFYLKNKLIF
TRDD3	TRDJ1	few	TRDV1	TGTGCTCTTGGGGATAGCGGGCCTCTGGGGGGCCCGTACACCGATAAACTCATCTTT	CALGDSGPLGGPYTDKLIF
TRDD3	TRDJ1	few	TRDV1	TGTGCTCTTGGGGAACGTTTTGAGCAGGATACGCTCCTTTACACCGATAAACTCATCTTT	CALGERFEQDTLLYTDKLIF
TRDD3	TRDJ1	few	TRDV1	TGTGCTCTTGGGGAATTTTCACGGGTCCTACGAGGGGACGGGGGATACGCGGAATACACCGATAAACTCATCTTT	CALGEFSRVLRGDGGYAEYTDKLIF
.	TRDJ1	.	TRDV1	TGTGCTCTTGGGGACGACCTATCTCCGGAGAACGATAAACTCATCTTT	CALGDDLSPENDKLIF
.	TRDJ1	few	TRDV1	TGTGCTCTTGGGGAACGGGGGCCCGTAGGGCTCATCTTT	CALGERGPVGLIF
.	TRDJ1	.	TRDV1	TGTGCTCTTGGGGAAGCGTGGGATTTAGCCGATAAACTCATCTTT	CALGEAWDLADKLIF
TRDD3	TRDJ1	few	TRDV1	TGTGCTCTTGGGGACCGTACTGGGGGACCCGGTAGCGATAAACTCATCTTT	CALGDRTGGPGSDKLIF
.	TRDJ1	few	TRDV1	TGTGCTCTTGGGGGGCTTCGTTACGCTCGGGGATCGTACACCGATAAACTCATCTTT	CALGGLRYARGSYTDKLIF
TRDD3	TRDJ1	.	TRDV1	TGTGCTCTTGGGGAACGGGGGATACGAATCGATAAACTCATCTTT	CALGERGIRIDKLIF
.	TRDJ1	.	TRDV1	TGTGCTCTTGGGGAACCGGACCTACGTCAGTGGGGTCGCACCGATAAACTCATCTTT	CALGEPDLRQWGRTDKLIF
TRDD3	TRDJ1	.	TRDV1	TGTGCTCTTGGGGAATGGTTCCCATCCACTGGGGGCTTCTCCGATAAACTCATCTTT	CALGEWFPSTGGFSDKLIF
.	TRDJ1	few	TRDV1	TGTGCTCTTGGGGGGATCCTTGAAGGTGGGGGGAAGTACACCGATAAACTCATCTTT	CALGGILEGGGKYTDKLIF
.	TRDJ1	.	TRDV1	TGTGCTCTTGGGAATCCACAGGGCACCGATAAACTCATCTTT	CALGNPQGTDKLIF
TRDD3	TRDJ1	.	TRDV1	TGTGCTCTTGGGGAACCCAACGGTCTTTACTGGGGGATACGGCCCGATAAACTCATCTTT	CALGEPNGLYWGIRPDKLIF
TRDD3	TRDJ1	.	TRDV2	TGTGCCTGTGTTTATACTGGGGGATACGGGAAGTACACCGATAAACTCATCTTT	CACVYTGGYGKYTDKLIF
.	TRDJ1	.	TRDV1	TGTGCTCTTGGGAATCTTCCCGCCGAGTGGGTGTACACCGATAAACTCATCTTT	CALGNLPAEWVYTDKLIF
TRDD3	TRDJ1	few	TRDV1	TGTGCTCTTGGGTGTTCCTTATATTGGGGGATTTTCGCCGATAAACTCATCTTT	CALGCSLYWGIFADKLIF
TRDD3	TRDJ1	few	TRDV1	TGTGCTCTTGGGGACCATACTGGGGGCCGCCGCTGCACCGATAAACTCATCTTT	CALGDHTGGRRCTDKLIF
.	TRDJ1	.	TRDV1	TGTGCTCTTGGGGAATTCCTTCCTAAGAGGATACGAGCCCATTGCACCGATAAACTCATCTTT	CALGEFLPKRIRAHCTDKLIF
TRDD3	TRDJ1	once	TRDV1	TGTGCTCTTGGGATAATACAGGTACTGGGGGATATCACCGATAAACTCATCTTT	CALGIIQVLGDITDKLIF
TRDD3	TRDJ1	few	TRDV2	TGTGCCTGTGACACCGTGGGGGATTTGGCCGATAAACTCATCTTT	CACDTVGDLADKLIF
TRDD3	TRDJ1	.	TRDV1	TGTGCTCTTGGGGAACTCCCCCTAATGGCCTGTCTGGGGGATACGTACACCGATAAACTCATCTTT	CALGELPLMACLGDTYTDKLIF
.	TRDJ1	few	TRDV1	TGTGCTCTTGGGGGACCTCCTGAGAGGACCCTATACACCGATAAACTCATCTTT	CALGGPPERTLYTDKLIF